The source of this T cell receptor (beta chain) is a study of T cell responses to AZD1222 COVID-19 vaccine. As concerns this clone: The target antigen is unknown.

Method: immunoSEQ multiplex PCR; TCRdb's copy keeps in-frame clones and lacks some. The sample has roughly 140,000 clones; approximately 90% are singletons. Findings and caveats of the study: Unmutated variant regions are reportedly the target of nearly half of TCRs that are spike-specific. Spike-specific TCR depth and breadth grew after two AZD1222 doses.

Germline CDR1 is LGHNA and CDR2 is YSLEER. The CDR3 has 16 residues. V shed 0 bases, J shed 7 bases, and the junction held 7 bases outside the gene matches. Sequencing was performed on peripheral blood, taken on day 0 of AZD1222 vaccination. This sequence joins TRBV4-3 and TRBJ2-1, with TRBD1 matching 9 bases. This receptor was identified in an adult in good health. CDR3 region: CASSQEGTGRLNEQFF. CDR3 coding DNA: TGCGCCAGCAGCCAAGAAGGGACAGGGAGGTTGAATGAGCAGTTCTTC.